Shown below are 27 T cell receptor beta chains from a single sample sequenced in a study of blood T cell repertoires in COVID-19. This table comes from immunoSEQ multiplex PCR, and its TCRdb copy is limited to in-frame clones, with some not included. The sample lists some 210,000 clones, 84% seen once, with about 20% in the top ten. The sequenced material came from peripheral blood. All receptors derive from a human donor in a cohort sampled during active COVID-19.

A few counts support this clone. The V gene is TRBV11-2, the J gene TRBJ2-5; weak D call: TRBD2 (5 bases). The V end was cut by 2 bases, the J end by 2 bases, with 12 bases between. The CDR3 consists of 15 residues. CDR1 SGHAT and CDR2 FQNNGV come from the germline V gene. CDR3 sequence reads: CASSLNAGQQETQYF. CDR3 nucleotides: TGTGCCAGCAGCTTAAATGCGGGCCAGCAAGAGACCCAGTACTTC.

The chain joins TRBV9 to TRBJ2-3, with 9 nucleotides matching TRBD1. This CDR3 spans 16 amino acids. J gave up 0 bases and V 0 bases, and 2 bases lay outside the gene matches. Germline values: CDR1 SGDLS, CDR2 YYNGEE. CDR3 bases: TGTGCCAGCAGCGTAGGGGGGACAGGGAGCACAGATACGCAGTATTTT. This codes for CASSVGGTGSTDTQYF.

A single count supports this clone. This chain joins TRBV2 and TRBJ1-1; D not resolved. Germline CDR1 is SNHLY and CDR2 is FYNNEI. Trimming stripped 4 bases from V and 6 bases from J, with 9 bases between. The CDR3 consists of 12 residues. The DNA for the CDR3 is TGTGCCAGCAGTGTCCTGGGCTCTGAAGCTTTCTTT. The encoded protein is CASSVLGSEAFF.

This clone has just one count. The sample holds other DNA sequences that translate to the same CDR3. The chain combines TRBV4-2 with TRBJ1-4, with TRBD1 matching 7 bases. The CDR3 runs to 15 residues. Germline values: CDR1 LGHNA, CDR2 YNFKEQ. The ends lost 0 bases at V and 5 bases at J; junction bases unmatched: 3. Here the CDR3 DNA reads TGTGCCAGCAGCCAAGAACGGACAGGCAATGAAAAACTGTTTTTT. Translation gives CASSQERTGNEKLFF.

CDR3 amino acids: CAISANGEYGYTF. Written as DNA, the CDR3 is TGTGCCATCAGTGCAAACGGAGAGTATGGCTACACCTTC. This chain links TRBV10-3 with TRBJ1-2; D ambiguous. Trimming took off 4 bases at V and 5 bases at J, with 11 bases between the two ends. The germline gives CDR1 ENHRY, CDR2 SYGVKD. The CDR3 is made up of 13 amino acids.

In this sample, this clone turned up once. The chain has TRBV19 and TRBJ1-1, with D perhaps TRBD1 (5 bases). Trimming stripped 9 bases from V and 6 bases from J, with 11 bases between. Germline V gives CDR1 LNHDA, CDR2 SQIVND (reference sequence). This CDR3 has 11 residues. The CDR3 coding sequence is TGTGCCAGCAGGGATTTCTCTGAAGCTTTCTTT. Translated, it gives CASRDFSEAFF.

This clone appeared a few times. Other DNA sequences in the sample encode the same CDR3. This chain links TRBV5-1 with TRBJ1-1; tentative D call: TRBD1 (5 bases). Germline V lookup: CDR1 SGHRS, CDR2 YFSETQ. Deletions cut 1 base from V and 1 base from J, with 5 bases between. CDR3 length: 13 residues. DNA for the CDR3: TGCGCCAGCAGCTTGCAGGGGAACACTGAAGCTTTCTTT. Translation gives CASSLQGNTEAFF.

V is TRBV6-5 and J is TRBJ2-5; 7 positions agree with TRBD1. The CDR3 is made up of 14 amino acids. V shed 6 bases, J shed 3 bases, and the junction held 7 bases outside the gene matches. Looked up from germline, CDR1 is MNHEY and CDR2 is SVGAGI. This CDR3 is CASRGDSLKETQYF. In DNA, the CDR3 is TGTGCCAGCAGGGGGGACAGCCTAAAAGAGACCCAGTACTTC.

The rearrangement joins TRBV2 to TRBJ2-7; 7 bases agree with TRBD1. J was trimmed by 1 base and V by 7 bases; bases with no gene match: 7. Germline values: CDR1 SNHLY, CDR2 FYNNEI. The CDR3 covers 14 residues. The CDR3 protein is CASIRRQGSYEQYV. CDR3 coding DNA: TGTGCCAGCATCCGCCGACAGGGATCCTACGAGCAGTACGTC.

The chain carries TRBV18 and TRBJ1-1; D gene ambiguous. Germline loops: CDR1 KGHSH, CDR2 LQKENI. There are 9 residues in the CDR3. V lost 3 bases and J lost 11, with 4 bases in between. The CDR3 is CASSPGAFF. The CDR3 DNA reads TGTGCCAGCTCACCTGGCGCTTTCTTT.

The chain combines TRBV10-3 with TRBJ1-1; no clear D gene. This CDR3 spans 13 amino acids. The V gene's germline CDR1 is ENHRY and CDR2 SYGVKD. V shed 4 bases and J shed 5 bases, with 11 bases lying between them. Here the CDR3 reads CAISGGPGTEAFF. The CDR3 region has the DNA TGTGCCATCAGTGGAGGGCCGGGGACTGAAGCTTTCTTT.

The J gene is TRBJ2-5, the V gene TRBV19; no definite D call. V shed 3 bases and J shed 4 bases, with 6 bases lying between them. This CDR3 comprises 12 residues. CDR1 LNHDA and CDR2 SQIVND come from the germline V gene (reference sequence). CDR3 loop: CASSILGETQYF. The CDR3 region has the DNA TGTGCCAGTAGTATTCTCGGAGAGACCCAGTACTTC.

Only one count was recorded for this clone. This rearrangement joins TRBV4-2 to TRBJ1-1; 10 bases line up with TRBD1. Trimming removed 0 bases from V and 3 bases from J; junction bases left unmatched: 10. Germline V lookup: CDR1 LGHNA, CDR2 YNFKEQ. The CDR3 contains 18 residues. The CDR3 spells CASSQERDRGFRDTEAFF. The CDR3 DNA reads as TGTGCCAGCAGCCAAGAAAGGGACAGGGGTTTTAGGGACACTGAAGCTTTCTTT.

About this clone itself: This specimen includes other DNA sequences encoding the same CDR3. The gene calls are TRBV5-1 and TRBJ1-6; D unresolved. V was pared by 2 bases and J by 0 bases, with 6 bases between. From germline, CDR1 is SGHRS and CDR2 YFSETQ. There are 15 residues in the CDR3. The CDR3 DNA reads TGCGCCAGCAGCTTCGATAGCTCCTATAATTCACCCCTCCACTTT. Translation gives CASSFDSSYNSPLHF.

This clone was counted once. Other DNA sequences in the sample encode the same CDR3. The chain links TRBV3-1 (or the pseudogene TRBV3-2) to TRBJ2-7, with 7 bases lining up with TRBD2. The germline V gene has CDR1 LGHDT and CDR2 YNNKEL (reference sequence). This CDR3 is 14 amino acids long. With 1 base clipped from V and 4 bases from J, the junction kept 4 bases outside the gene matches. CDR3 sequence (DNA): TGTGCCAGCAGCCAAGCGGGCGGGAGTTACGAGCAGTACTTC. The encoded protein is CASSQAGGSYEQYF.

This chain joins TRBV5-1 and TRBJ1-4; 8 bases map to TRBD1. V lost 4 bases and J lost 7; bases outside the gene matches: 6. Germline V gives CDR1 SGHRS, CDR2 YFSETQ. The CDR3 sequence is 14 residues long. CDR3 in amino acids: CASSPGTGGEKLFF. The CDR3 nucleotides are TGCGCCAGCAGCCCCGGGACAGGTGGTGAAAAACTGTTTTTT.

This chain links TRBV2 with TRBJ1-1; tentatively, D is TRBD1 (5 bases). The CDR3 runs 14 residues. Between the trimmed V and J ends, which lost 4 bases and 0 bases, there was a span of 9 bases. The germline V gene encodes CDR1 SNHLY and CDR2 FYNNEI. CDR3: CASSVGGMNTEAFF. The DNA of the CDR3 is TGTGCCAGCAGTGTCGGGGGGATGAACACTGAAGCTTTCTTT.

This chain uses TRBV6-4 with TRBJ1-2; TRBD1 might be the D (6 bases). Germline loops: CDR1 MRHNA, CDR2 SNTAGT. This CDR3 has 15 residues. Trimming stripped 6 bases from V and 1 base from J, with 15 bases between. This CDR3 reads CASSPSRQDNYGYTF. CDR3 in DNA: TGTGCCAGCAGCCCATCCCGACAGGATAACTATGGCTACACCTTC.

In nucleotides, the CDR3 is TGTGCCAGCAGCTTGGCCGGGTCACGAAATTCACCCCTCCACTTT. Protein product: CASSLAGSRNSPLHF. V is TRBV7-2 and J is TRBJ1-6; D remains unclear. V was pared by 3 bases and J by 7 bases, with 13 bases between. The CDR3 loop spans 15 amino acids. Per the germline V gene, CDR1 is SGHTA and CDR2 is FQGNSA.

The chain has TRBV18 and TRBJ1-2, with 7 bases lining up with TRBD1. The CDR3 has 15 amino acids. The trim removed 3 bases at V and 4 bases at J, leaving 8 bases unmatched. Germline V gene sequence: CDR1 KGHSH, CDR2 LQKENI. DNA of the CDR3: TGTGCCAGCTCACCCTCCGGACAGGAGCTCTATGGCTACACCTTC. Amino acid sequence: CASSPSGQELYGYTF.

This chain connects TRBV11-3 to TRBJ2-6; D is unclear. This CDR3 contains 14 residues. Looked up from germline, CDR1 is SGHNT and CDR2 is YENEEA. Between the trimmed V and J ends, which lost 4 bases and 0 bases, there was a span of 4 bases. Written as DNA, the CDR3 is TGTGCCAGCAGCTCCAACTCTGGGGCCAACGTCCTGACTTTC. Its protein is CASSSNSGANVLTF. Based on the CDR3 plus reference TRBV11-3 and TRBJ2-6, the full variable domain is EAGVVQSPRYKIIEKKQPVAFWCNPISGHNTLYWYLQNLGQGPELLIRYENEEAVDDSQLPKDRFSAERLKGVDSTLKIQPAELGDSAVYLCASSSNSGANVLTFGAGSRLTVL.

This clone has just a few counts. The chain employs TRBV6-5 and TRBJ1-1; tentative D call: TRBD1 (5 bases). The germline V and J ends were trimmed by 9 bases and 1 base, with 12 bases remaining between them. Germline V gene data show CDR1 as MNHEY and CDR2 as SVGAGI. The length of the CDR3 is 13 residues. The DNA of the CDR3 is TGTGCCAGTACCAGGGTTCGGAACACTGAAGCTTTCTTT. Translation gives CASTRVRNTEAFF.

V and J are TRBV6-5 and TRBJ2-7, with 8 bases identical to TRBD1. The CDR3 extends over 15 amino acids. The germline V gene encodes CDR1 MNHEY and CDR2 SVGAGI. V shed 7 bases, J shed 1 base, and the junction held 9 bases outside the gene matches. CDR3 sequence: CASTMTGVKSYEQYF. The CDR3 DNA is TGTGCCAGCACTATGACAGGGGTTAAGTCCTACGAGCAGTACTTC.

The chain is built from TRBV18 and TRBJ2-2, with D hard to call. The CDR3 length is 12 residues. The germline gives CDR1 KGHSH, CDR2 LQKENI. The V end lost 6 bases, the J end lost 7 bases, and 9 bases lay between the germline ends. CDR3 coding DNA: TGTGCCAGCTCTACAGAATACGGGGAGCTGTTTTTT. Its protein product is CASSTEYGELFF.

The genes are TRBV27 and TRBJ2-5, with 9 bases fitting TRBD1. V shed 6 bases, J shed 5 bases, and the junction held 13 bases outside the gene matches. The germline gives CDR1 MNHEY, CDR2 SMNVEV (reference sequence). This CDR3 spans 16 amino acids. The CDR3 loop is CASSSIPGQGRETQYF. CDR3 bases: TGTGCCAGCAGCTCTATTCCGGGACAGGGAAGGGAGACCCAGTACTTC.

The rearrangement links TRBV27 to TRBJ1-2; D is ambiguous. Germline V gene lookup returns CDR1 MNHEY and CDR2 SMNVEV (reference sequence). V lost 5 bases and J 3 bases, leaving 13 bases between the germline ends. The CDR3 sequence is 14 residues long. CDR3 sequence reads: CASSRTGSHYGYTF. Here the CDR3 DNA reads TGTGCCAGCAGTCGGACGGGGAGTCACTATGGCTACACCTTC.

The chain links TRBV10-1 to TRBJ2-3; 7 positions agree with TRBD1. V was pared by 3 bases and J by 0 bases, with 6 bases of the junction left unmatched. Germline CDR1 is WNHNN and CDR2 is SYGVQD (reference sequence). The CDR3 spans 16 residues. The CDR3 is CASSDFTGASTDTQYF. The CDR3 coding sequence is TGCGCCAGCAGTGACTTCACAGGGGCTAGCACAGATACGCAGTATTTT.